Included here is one TCR beta chain sequence, with context. This clonotype is a singleton in its sample. Its antigen is currently not known. No much larger clone is present one base from it, and per-base qualities are unavailable. One read amounts to weak evidence. The CDR1 and CDR2 encoded by the germline V gene are SGHDN and FVKESK. The CDR3 measures 12 amino acids from cysteine to phenylalanine. Kept here is only the CDR3 DNA, which spans 36 bases and is read in frame from base 1. V is pared back by 3 bases and J by 8 bases, with 10 bases lying between the germline termini. This sample was included in a study of CD8 T cells in Susac syndrome (dated by TCRdb to about 2019). In the study overall: The study used repertoire sequencing to test whether antigen drove CD8+ T cell activation and differentiation in Susac syndrome. The study compared CD8+ T cell repertoire clonality among 11 to 12 healthy donors, around 14 Susac syndrome patients and about 16 multiple sclerosis patients.

RNA was extracted using the RNeasy kit, and roughly 0.45 to 1 microgram was reverse transcribed with random hexamers. The immunoSEQ multiplex PCR assay, which covers 54 Vbeta and 13 Jbeta segments, was used to amplify TCR beta CDR3 regions. To correct PCR amplification bias, a synthetic template baseline was used for both primer optimization and computational correction. Per the source publication's procedure: Reads were annotated to V, D and J genes per IMGT and analyzed with immunoSEQ Analyzer, keeping only productive sequences. To calculate clonality, Shannon entropy was normalized by log2 of the number of productive unique sequences and then subtracted from one. For each patient and control, public and private clones were evaluated within the 100 most prevalent clones. Clones were defined as Susac-specific if absent from the healthy and MS cohorts, from approximately 1,100 published viral clones and from other ImmuneACCESS disease sequences. In TCRdb, the public reads were trimmed at Q25 with fastp and aligned with MiXCR, with productive beta chains retained. Rows with one shared CDR3 protein collapse into an entry with the most common genes and DNA. The V and J calls reflect TCRdb's pipeline rather than the authors' work. This sample lists some 120,000 distinct CDR3 sequences; under 95% were detected once. Around 0.24% of the sample belongs to the ten largest clones.

High-throughput TCR beta sequencing profiled peripheral blood CD8+ and CD4+ T cells from healthy donors, Susac syndrome patients and multiple sclerosis patients. Treatment-naive patients with stable or active relapsing-remitting disease fulfilling revised McDonald criteria were used as multiple sclerosis controls. CD8+ TEMRA cells were enriched by FACS, while bulk CD8+ and CD4+ T cells were purified by magnetic negative isolation. Blood was drawn into EDTA tubes, processed within 24 hours, and PBMCs were isolated by density gradient centrifugation. PBMCs intended for TCR sequencing were frozen in liquid nitrogen and were later thawed in a 37 degrees C water bath. The sorted or isolated CD4+, CD8+ and CD8+ TEMRA cells had a purity of 90% or higher. Points the paper makes about the study in general: The study acknowledged that relatively few individuals were included in the TCR sequencing and HLA analysis.

This sequence uses TRBV14 and TRBJ1-1, with no D gene named confidently. This clonotype originated in a human donor with multiple sclerosis. What was sequenced was CD8+ T cells from PBMCs. The DNA is as follows: TGTGCCAGCAGCCATCTAACCACGGAAGCTTTCTTT. Translation gives CASSHLTTEAFF.